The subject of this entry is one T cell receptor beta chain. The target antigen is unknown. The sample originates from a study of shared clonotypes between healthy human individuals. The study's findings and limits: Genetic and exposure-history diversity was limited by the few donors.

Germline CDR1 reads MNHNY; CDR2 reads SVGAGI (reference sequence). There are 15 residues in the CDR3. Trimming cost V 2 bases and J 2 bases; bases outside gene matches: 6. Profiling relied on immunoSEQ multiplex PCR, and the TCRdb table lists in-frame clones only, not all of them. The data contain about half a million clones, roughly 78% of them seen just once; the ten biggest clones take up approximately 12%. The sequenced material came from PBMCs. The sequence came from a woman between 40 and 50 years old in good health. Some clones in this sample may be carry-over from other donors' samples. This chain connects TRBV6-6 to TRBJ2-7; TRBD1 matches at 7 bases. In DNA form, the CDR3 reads TGTGCCAGCAGTTACCCACGGGACAGCACCTACGAGCAGTACTTC. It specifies CASSYPRDSTYEQYF.